This TCR beta chain was profiled in a study of cytomegalovirus exposure and HLA in healthy donors. Study background: Later, an analysis reported that the 110 or so validation repertoires had used the same platform as the approximately 660 first-cohort repertoires. Study-wide results and limits: It was reportedly the case that the classifier diagnosed cytomegalovirus status with high specificity and sensitivity. The study found most TCR sequences rare, yet found some public TCRs in many donors.

CDR1 is MDHEN and CDR2 is SYDVKM in the germline V gene. V was shortened by 5 bases and J by 2 bases, with 9 bases between the two germline ends. The CDR3 loop spans 13 amino acids. Comment on this clone: Antigen unknown.

Separate from the approximately 700-subject first cohort was the roughly 120-subject validation cohort, to which the donors belonged. Generated by immunoSEQ multiplex PCR, the TCRdb table keeps only in-frame clones and is missing some. The sample yields around 60,000 clones, almost 97% seen once. The sequenced material came from PBMCs. This sequence joins TRBV28 and TRBJ1-1; the D is unclear. This sequence was found in a woman aged 18 to 35 in good health and CMV-seronegative. The CDR3 reads CASSPPRNTEAFF. The CDR3 bases are TGTGCCAGCAGTCCCCCCAGAAACACTGAAGCTTTCTTT. Looking up the rest from reference TRBV28 and TRBJ1-1 gives the full variable domain: DVKVTQSSRYLVKRTGEKVFLECVQDMDHENMFWYRQDPGLGLRLIYFSYDVKMKEKGDIPEGYSVSREKKERFSLILESASTNQTSMYLCASSPPRNTEAFFGQGTRLTVV.